The 21 T cell receptor beta chains in this list originate from one sample, sequenced in a study of naive and memory T cell subsets. Both TRBC1 and TRBC2 were covered by a beta constant-region primer of two equimolar oligonucleotides. The ligated cDNA underwent four PCR rounds using SP2 and nested alpha and beta constant-region primers. TCRdb re-called the UMI-ligation and nested PCR reads through MiXCR, storing one row per CDR3 protein. The table records 80,000 to 95,000 distinct CDR3 sequences, over 9% of them present only once. The sequenced material came from naive CD8+ T cells from blood. The receptor set was obtained from a human donor in good health.

This sequence joins TRBV5-5 and TRBJ1-5; D unclear. Germline V gives CDR1 SGHKS, CDR2 YYEKEE (reference sequence). Between the trimmed V and J ends, which lost 2 bases and 2 bases, there was a span of 11 bases. The CDR3 covers 15 residues. CDR3 residues: CASSLGGYGNQPQHF. Here the CDR3 DNA reads TGTGCCAGCAGCTTAGGAGGATACGGCAATCAGCCCCAGCATTTT. Together with reference TRBV5-5 and TRBJ1-5, the CDR3 gives the full variable domain: DAGVTQSPTHLIKTRGQQVTLRCSPISGHKSVSWYQQVLGQGPQFIFQYYEKEERGRGNFPDRFSARQFPNYSSELNVNALLLGDSALYLCASSLGGYGNQPQHFGDGTRLSIL.

The J gene is TRBJ2-7, the V gene TRBV27; TRBD1 is a possible D gene (5 bases). Germline V gene lookup returns CDR1 MNHEY and CDR2 SMNVEV (reference sequence). CDR3 length: 13 amino acids. V was pared by 4 bases and J by 4 bases, with 11 bases between. DNA for the CDR3: TGTGCCAGCAGTTATGCGGCAGGGTACGAGCAGTACTTC. This sequence encodes CASSYAAGYEQYF.

This chain links TRBV10-3 with TRBJ2-7; a possible D gene is TRBD1 (6 bases). The V and J ends lost 2 bases and 5 bases respectively, with 16 bases between them. The V gene's germline CDR1 is ENHRY and CDR2 SYGVKD. The CDR3 is 15 residues long. The CDR3 DNA reads as TGTGCCATCAGTGAGCAGGGGTCTTCAGGGGACGAGCAGTACTTC. Protein: CAISEQGSSGDEQYF.

This clonotype was detected many times. This chain joins TRBV4-2 and TRBJ2-7; 8 bases are shared with TRBD2. Germline V gene lookup returns CDR1 LGHNA and CDR2 YNFKEQ. The ends lost 7 bases at V and 3 bases at J; junction bases unmatched: 11. This CDR3 spans 15 amino acids. CDR3 amino acids: CASTHSVAGYYEQYF. CDR3 DNA: TGTGCCAGCACCCATTCCGTAGCGGGGTACTACGAGCAGTACTTC.

This chain connects TRBV27 to TRBJ2-5; D may match TRBD1 or TRBD2 (5 bases each). The CDR3 has 15 residues. Deletions cut 3 bases from V and 2 bases from J, with 13 bases between. Germline CDR1 MNHEY, CDR2 SMNVEV (reference sequence). The CDR3 DNA sequence: TGTGCCAGCAGTTTGTTTCAGGGACCTCAAGAGACCCAGTACTTC. It encodes CASSLFQGPQETQYF.

Only a few counts were recorded for this clonotype. The chain employs TRBV12-3 or TRBV12-4 and TRBJ2-7, with TRBD1 matching 9 bases. This CDR3 contains 13 residues. V was clipped by 6 bases and J by 6 bases; unmatched bases: 6. In DNA, the CDR3 is TGTGCCAGCAGACGGACAGGGGAGGGCGAGCAGTACTTC. Protein product: CASRRTGEGEQYF.

The DNA of the CDR3 is TGTGCCAGCAGTTACGATCCTAGCGGGAGGGCCGGGGTTATGGAGCAGTACTTC. Its protein product is CASSYDPSGRAGVMEQYF. J is TRBJ2-7 and V is TRBV6-2 or TRBV6-3; 12 nucleotides match TRBD2. The V and J ends lost 2 bases and 7 bases, in that order; junction bases with no gene match: 15. Per germline, CDR1 MNHEY and CDR2 SVGEGT. The CDR3 loop spans 18 amino acids.

This clonotype was detected many times. The chain employs TRBV27 and TRBJ2-4, with D unclear. Germline CDR1 is MNHEY and CDR2 is SMNVEV (reference sequence). The ends were cut back, 0 bases at V and 0 bases at J, with 12 bases in the middle. The CDR3 totals 17 residues. CDR3 nucleotide sequence: TGTGCCAGCAGTTTATCAGTGCCGACACTAGCCAAAAACATTCAGTACTTC. It yields the protein CASSLSVPTLAKNIQYF.

This clonotype was seen at least ten times. This sequence joins TRBV19 and TRBJ2-1; unclear D gene. V shed 2 bases and J shed 0 bases, with 8 bases lying between them. The CDR3 is made up of 15 amino acids. Germline CDR1 reads LNHDA; CDR2 reads SQIVND (reference sequence). CDR3 sequence: CASSISRNSYNEQFF. In DNA form, the CDR3 reads TGTGCCAGTAGTATAAGCCGTAACTCCTACAATGAGCAGTTCTTC.

This clonotype has only a few counts. The chain has TRBV30 and TRBJ2-1, with 10 bases matching TRBD2. From germline, CDR1 is GTSNPN and CDR2 SVGIG (reference sequence). Germline trimming cut 2 bases from V and 8 bases from J; bases unmatched to any gene: 6. The length of the CDR3 is 14 residues. The CDR3 region has the DNA TGTGCCTGGAGTCCCCCTAGCGGGAGCGATGAGCAGTTCTTC. This translates into CAWSPPSGSDEQFF. The full variable domain, its missing parts supplied by reference TRBV30 and TRBJ2-1, is SQTIHQWPATLVQPVGSPLSLECTVEGTSNPNLYWYRQAAGRGLQLLFYSVGIGQISSEVPQNLSASRPQDRQFILSSKKLLLSDSGFYLCAWSPPSGSDEQFFGPGTRLTVL.

This clonotype has a handful of counts. The V call is TRBV30, the J call TRBJ1-2; D gene unclear. The germline V and J ends were trimmed by 7 bases and 4 bases, with 13 bases remaining between them. The CDR3 has 12 residues. CDR1 is GTSNPN, CDR2 SVGIG, per germline (reference sequence). CDR3 sequence reads: CASERVVYGYTF. In nucleotides, the CDR3 is TGTGCCTCCGAGAGGGTTGTCTATGGCTACACCTTC.

In this sample, this clonotype turned up many times. This chain links TRBV7-9 with TRBJ2-7; 9 bases are shared with TRBD2. The CDR3 runs 15 residues. Looked up from germline, CDR1 is SEHNR and CDR2 is FQNEAQ (reference sequence). V was clipped by 5 bases and J by 2 bases; unmatched bases: 7. In DNA form, the CDR3 reads TGTGCCAGCAGCCCGCGGGCTAGCGGGACCTACGAGCAGTACTTC. This codes for CASSPRASGTYEQYF.

The chain combines TRBV29-1 with TRBJ2-3, with 9 bases fitting TRBD2. The J segment lost 0 bases and the V segment lost 4 bases, leaving 8 bases of the junction unmatched. Looked up from germline, CDR1 is SQVTM and CDR2 is ANQGSEA. The CDR3 contains 16 residues. Here the CDR3 DNA reads TGCAGCGTTGTTTTTTCTAGCGGGACGAGCACAGATACGCAGTATTTT. Translating it yields CSVVFSSGTSTDTQYF.

This clonotype was picked up many times. This chain connects TRBV2 to TRBJ2-1, with no clear D. The CDR3 has 11 residues. In germline, CDR1 is SNHLY, CDR2 FYNNEI. Trimming shortened V by 10 bases and J by 7 bases, and 11 bases separated the two germline ends. In DNA, the CDR3 is TGTGCCACCCCCGACCGAAATGAGCAGTTCTTC. Its protein is CATPDRNEQFF.

The chain employs TRBV24-1 and TRBJ2-1; 9 positions match TRBD2. J was trimmed by 8 bases and V by 5 bases; bases with no gene match: 12. CDR1 and CDR2 (germline): KGHDR, SFDVKD. The CDR3 consists of 16 residues. Written as DNA, the CDR3 is TGTGCCACCAGTGGATGGCGGGAGGGCCGATTCGATGAGCAGTTCTTC. Amino acids: CATSGWREGRFDEQFF.

V is TRBV4-2 and J is TRBJ2-1; 13 bases align to TRBD2. Germline V lookup: CDR1 LGHNA, CDR2 YNFKEQ. Trimming cost V 0 bases and J 0 bases; bases outside gene matches: 2. The CDR3 extends over 18 amino acids. DNA for the CDR3: TGTGCCAGCAGCCAAGAACTAGCGGGGGGGAGCTCCTACAATGAGCAGTTCTTC. Encoded protein: CASSQELAGGSSYNEQFF.

This clonotype was seen more than once but under ten times. V gene TRBV4-3 combines with J gene TRBJ2-7; 13 bases agree with TRBD2. This CDR3 is built from 15 residues. After removal of 0 bases from V and 4 bases from J, the junction contained 0 bases not matched to a gene. Germline V gene data show CDR1 as LGHNA and CDR2 as YSLEER. The CDR3 spells CASSQETSGGYEQYF. CDR3 bases: TGCGCCAGCAGCCAAGAGACTAGCGGGGGGTACGAGCAGTACTTC.

There are a few counts of this clonotype. The rearrangement joins TRBV6-2 or TRBV6-3 to TRBJ2-1, with 10 bases identical to TRBD2. The CDR3 spans 15 residues. With 5 bases clipped from V and 8 bases from J, the junction kept 9 bases outside the gene matches. Germline V gives CDR1 MNHEY, CDR2 SVGEGT. The CDR3: CASSRAASGSYEQFF. Here the CDR3 DNA reads TGTGCCAGCAGTCGGGCCGCTAGCGGGAGTTATGAGCAGTTCTTC.

This chain connects TRBV12-5 to TRBJ2-1; unclear D gene. The germline V gene encodes CDR1 LGHNT and CDR2 FRNRAP. The CDR3 runs 11 residues. V lost 1 base, J lost 10 bases, and 5 bases lay in between. In DNA, the CDR3 is TGTGCTAGTGGTTTGGGACGGGAGCAGTTCTTC. Translated: CASGLGREQFF.

The chain recombines TRBV10-3 with TRBJ2-6; 7 nucleotides agree with TRBD1. Germline assignment: CDR1 ENHRY and CDR2 SYGVKD. The ends lost 6 bases at V and 0 bases at J; junction bases unmatched: 8. The CDR3 loop spans 17 amino acids. CDR3 loop: CAIRGTDFDSGANVLTF. CDR3 coding DNA: TGTGCCATCAGGGGGACAGACTTCGACTCTGGGGCCAACGTCCTGACTTTC.

This clonotype was recorded at least ten times. This rearrangement joins TRBV20-1 to TRBJ2-4; D perhaps matches TRBD2 (6 bases). The germline gives CDR1 DFQATT, CDR2 SNEGSKA (reference sequence). The CDR3 covers 18 residues. V was trimmed by 1 base and J by 2 bases, leaving 21 bases between them. The CDR3 loop reads CSARGPLAGGRTKNIQYF. The CDR3 region has the DNA TGCAGTGCTAGAGGACCCTTGGCCGGGGGTCGTACCAAAAACATTCAGTACTTC.